The following is a TCR beta chain sequence with its context. Antigen: not known. These data belong to a study of T cells after yellow fever vaccination. Via MiXCR, TCRdb re-called the 5' RACE reads, giving one row per CDR3 protein. The data contain about 310,000 distinct CDR3 sequences, around 3.6% of them singletons. This CDR3 is 17 amino acids long. Per germline, CDR1 MGHRA and CDR2 YSYEKL. The V gene lost 4 bases and the J gene lost 5 bases, with 21 bases spanning the gap. Study results and limitations: A minor fraction of clonotypes spanned both CD4 and CD8 compartments. Contamination by abundant bulk-population clonotypes could be present in FACS-sorted repertoires.

This chain uses TRBV4-1 with TRBJ1-5; a weak D match, TRBD1 (6 bases). The sequence came from a man aged 18 to 30 who received the YFV17D yellow fever vaccine. Sequencing used PBMCs, obtained on the day of the yellow fever booster vaccination. The CDR3 DNA reads TGCGCCAGCAGCCCTCGGACAGCGACTTCTCCCGATCAGCCCCAGCATTTT. Translating it yields CASSPRTATSPDQPQHF.